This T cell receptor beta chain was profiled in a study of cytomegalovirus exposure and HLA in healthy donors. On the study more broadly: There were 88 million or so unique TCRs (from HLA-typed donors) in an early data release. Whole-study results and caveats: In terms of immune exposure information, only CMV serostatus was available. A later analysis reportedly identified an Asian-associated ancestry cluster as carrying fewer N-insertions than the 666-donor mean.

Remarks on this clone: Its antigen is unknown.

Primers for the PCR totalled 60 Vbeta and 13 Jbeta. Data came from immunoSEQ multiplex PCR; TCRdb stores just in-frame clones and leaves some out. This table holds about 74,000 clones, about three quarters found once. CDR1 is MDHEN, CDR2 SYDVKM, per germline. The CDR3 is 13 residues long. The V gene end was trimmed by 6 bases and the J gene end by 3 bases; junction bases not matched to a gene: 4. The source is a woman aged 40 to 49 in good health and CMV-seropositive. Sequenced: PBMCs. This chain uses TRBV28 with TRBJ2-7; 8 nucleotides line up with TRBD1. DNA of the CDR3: TGTGCCAGCAGGGCAGGGGGCCTCTACGAGCAGTACTTC. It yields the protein CASRAGGLYEQYF.